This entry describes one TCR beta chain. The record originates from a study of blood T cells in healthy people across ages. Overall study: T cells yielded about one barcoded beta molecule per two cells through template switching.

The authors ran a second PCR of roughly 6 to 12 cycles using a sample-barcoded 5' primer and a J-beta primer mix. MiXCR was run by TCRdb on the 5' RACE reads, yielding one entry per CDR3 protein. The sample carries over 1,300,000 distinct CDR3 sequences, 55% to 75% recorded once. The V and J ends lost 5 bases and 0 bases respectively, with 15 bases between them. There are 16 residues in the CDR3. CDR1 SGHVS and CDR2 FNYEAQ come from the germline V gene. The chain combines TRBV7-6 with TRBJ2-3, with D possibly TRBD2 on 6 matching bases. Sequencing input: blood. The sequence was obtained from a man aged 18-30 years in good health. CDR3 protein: CASSEGFGTSTDTQYF. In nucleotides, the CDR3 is TGTGCCAGCAGCGAGGGTTTTGGGACTAGCACAGATACGCAGTATTTT.